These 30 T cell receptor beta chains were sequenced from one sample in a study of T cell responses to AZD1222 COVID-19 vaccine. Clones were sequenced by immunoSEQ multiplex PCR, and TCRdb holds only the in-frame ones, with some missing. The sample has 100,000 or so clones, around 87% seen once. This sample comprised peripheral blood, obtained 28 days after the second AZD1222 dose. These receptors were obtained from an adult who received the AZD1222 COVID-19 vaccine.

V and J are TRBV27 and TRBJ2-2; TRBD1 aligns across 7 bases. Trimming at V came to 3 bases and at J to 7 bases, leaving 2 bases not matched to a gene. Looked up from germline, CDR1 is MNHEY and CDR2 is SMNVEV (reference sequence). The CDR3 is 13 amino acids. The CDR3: CASSFAGGGELFF. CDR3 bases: TGTGCCAGCAGTTTCGCAGGGGGCGGGGAGCTGTTTTTT.

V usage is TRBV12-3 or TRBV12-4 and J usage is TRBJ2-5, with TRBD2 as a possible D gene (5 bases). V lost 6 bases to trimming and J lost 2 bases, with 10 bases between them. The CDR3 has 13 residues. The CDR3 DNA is TGTGCCAGCAGGCCTAGGGAGCAAGAGACCCAGTACTTC. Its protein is CASRPREQETQYF.

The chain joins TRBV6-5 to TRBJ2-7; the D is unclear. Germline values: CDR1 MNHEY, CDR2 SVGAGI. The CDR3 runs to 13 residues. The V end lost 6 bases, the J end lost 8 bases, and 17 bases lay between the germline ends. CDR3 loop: CASRSGPSSQQYF. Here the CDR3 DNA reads TGTGCCAGCAGATCCGGGCCTTCATCACAGCAGTACTTC.

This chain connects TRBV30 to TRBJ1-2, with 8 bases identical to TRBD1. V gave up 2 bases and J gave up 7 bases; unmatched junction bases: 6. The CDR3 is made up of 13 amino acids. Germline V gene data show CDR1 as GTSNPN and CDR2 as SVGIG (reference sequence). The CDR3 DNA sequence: TGTGCCTGGAGTACGGACAGGGCCAGTGGCTACACCTTC. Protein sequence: CAWSTDRASGYTF. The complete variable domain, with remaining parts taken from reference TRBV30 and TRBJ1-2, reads SQTIHQWPATLVQPVGSPLSLECTVEGTSNPNLYWYRQAAGRGLQLLFYSVGIGQISSEVPQNLSASRPQDRQFILSSKKLLLSDSGFYLCAWSTDRASGYTFGSGTRLTVV.

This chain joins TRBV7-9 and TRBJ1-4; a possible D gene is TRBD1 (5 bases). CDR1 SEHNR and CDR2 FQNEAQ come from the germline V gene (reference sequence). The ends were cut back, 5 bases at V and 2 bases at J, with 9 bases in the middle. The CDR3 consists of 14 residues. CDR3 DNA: TGTGCCAGCAGCCCCCGACAGACTAATGAAAAACTGTTTTTT. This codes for CASSPRQTNEKLFF. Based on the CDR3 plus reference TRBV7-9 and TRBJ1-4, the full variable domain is DTGVSQNPRHKITKRGQNVTFRCDPISEHNRLYWYRQTLGQGPEFLTYFQNEAQLEKSRLLSDRFSAERPKGSFSTLEIQRTEQGDSAMYLCASSPRQTNEKLFFGSGTQLSVL.

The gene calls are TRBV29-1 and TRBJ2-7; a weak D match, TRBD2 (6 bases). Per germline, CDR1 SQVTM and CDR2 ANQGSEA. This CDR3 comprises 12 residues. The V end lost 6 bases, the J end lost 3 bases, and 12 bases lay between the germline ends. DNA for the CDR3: TGCAGCGTGGGGGGTGGCGGCTACGAGCAGTACTTC. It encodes CSVGGGGYEQYF.

This chain's CDR3 is CASSLGDSYEQYF. The DNA of the CDR3 is TGTGCCAGCAGTTTGGGGGACTCCTACGAGCAGTACTTC. This chain joins TRBV27 and TRBJ2-7; D could derive from TRBD1 or TRBD2 (5 bases each). There are 13 residues in the CDR3. CDR1 is MNHEY and CDR2 is SMNVEV in the germline V gene (reference sequence). Trimming removed 3 bases at V and 0 bases at J, with 6 bases between.

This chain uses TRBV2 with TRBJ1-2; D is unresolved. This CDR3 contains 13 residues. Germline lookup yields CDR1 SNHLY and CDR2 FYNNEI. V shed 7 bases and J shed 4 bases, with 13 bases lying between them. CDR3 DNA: TGTGCCAGCATCGGATTAGTCTCCTATGGCTACACCTTC. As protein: CASIGLVSYGYTF.

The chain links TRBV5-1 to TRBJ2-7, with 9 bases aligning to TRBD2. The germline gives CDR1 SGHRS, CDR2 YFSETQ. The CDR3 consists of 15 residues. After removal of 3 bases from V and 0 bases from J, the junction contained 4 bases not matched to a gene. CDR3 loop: CASSSRGGVSYEQYF. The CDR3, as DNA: TGCGCCAGCAGCTCTCGCGGGGGGGTCTCCTACGAGCAGTACTTC. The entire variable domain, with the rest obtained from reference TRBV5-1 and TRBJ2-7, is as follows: KAGVTQTPRYLIKTRGQQVTLSCSPISGHRSVSWYQQTPGQGLQFLFEYFSETQRNKGNFPGRFSGRQFSNSRSEMNVSTLELGDSALYLCASSSRGGVSYEQYFGPGTRLTVT.

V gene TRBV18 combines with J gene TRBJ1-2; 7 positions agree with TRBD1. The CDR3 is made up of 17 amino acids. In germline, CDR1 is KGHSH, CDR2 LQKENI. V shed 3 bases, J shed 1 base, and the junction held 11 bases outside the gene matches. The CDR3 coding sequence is TGTGCCAGCTCACCTTCGGGACAGAATCGAATTAACTATGGCTACACCTTC. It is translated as CASSPSGQNRINYGYTF.

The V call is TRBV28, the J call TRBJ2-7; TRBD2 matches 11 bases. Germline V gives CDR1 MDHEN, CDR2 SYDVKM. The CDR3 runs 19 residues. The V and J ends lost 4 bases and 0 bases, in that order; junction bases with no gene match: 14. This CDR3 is CASSSIGTSGGRSSYEQYF. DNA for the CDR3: TGTGCCAGCAGTTCAATCGGGACTAGCGGCGGGCGGTCCTCCTACGAGCAGTACTTC.

The CDR3 bases are TGTGCCAGTAGTCCTCCTCCTGGCAGGACAGTTGTGTACAATGAGCAGTTCTTC. Translation gives CASSPPPGRTVVYNEQFF. The genes are TRBV19 and TRBJ2-1; tentative D call: TRBD1 (6 bases). Trimming removed 5 bases at V and 4 bases at J, with 24 bases between. CDR1 LNHDA and CDR2 SQIVND come from the germline V gene (reference sequence). CDR3 length: 18 residues.

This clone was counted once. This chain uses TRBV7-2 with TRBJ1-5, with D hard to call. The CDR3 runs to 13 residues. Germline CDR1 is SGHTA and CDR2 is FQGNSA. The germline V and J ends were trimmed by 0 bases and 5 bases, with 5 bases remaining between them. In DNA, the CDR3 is TGTGCCAGCAGCTTAGCGGAGGATCAGCCCCAGCATTTT. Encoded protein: CASSLAEDQPQHF.

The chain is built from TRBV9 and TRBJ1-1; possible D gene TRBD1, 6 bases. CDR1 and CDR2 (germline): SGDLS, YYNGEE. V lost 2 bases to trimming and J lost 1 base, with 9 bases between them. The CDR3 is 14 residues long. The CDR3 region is CASSVTGSNTEAFF. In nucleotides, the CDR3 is TGTGCCAGCAGCGTCACAGGGTCGAACACTGAAGCTTTCTTT.

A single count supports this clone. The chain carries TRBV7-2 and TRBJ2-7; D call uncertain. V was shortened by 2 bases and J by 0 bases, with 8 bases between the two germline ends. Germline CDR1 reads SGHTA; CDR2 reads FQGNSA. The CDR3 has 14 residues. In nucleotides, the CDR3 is TGTGCCAGCAGCTTATCTGGGGACTCCTACGAGCAGTACTTC. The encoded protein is CASSLSGDSYEQYF.

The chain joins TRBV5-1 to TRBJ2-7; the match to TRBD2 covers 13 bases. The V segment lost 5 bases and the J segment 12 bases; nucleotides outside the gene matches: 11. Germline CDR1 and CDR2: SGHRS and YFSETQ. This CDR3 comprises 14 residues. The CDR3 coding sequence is TGCGCCAGCAGGTCCGGACTAGCGGGAGTTCCTGCGTACTTC. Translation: CASRSGLAGVPAYF.

Here the CDR3 DNA reads TGCGCCAGCAGCATTCCTAGCGGGGGGCAGGCTGGGACCCAGTACTTC. This sequence encodes CASSIPSGGQAGTQYF. The chain is built from TRBV5-1 and TRBJ2-5; 11 positions agree with TRBD2. The CDR3 has 16 amino acids. Germline loops: CDR1 SGHRS, CDR2 YFSETQ. Trimming took 4 bases from V and 7 from J; bases not matched to a gene: 12.

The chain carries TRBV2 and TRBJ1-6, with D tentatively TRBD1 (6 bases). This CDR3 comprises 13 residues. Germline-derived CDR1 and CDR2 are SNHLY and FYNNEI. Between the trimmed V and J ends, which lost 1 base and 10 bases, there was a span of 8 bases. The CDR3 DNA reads TGTGCCAGCAGTGAAGAGAGGGGGTCACCCCTCCACTTT. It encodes CASSEERGSPLHF.

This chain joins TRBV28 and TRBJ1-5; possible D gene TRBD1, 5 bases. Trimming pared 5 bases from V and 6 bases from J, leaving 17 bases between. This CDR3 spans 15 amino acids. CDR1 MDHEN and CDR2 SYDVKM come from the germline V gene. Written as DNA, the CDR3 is TGTGCCAGCAGTCCCCCATCGGGGGTGGTTCAGCCCCAGCATTTT. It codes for CASSPPSGVVQPQHF.

CDR3 sequence: CASRPNPGQGARQPQHF. The CDR3 DNA follows: TGTGCCAGTAGACCCAATCCGGGACAGGGGGCAAGGCAGCCCCAGCATTTT. The chain couples TRBV19 to TRBJ1-5, with 12 positions matching TRBD1. Germline loops: CDR1 LNHDA, CDR2 SQIVND (reference sequence). Trimming at V came to 6 bases and at J to 7 bases, leaving 13 bases not matched to a gene. The CDR3 runs to 17 residues.

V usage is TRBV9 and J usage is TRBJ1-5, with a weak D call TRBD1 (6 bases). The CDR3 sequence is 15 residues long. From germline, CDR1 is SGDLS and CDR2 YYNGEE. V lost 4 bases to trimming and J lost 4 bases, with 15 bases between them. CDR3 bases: TGTGCCAGCAGCTACAGTTGGCAGGGGAATCAGCCCCAGCATTTT. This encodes CASSYSWQGNQPQHF. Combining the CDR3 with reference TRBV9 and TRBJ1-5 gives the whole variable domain DSGVTQTPKHLITATGQRVTLRCSPRSGDLSVYWYQQSLDQGLQFLIQYYNGEERAKGNILERFSAQQFPDLHSELNLSSLELGDSALYFCASSYSWQGNQPQHFGDGTRLSIL.

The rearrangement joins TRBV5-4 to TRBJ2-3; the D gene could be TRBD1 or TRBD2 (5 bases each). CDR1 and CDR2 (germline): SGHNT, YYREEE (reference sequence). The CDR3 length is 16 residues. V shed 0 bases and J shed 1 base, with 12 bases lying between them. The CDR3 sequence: CASSLGGVGGTDTQYF. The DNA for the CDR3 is TGTGCCAGCAGCTTGGGAGGGGTTGGTGGCACAGATACGCAGTATTTT.

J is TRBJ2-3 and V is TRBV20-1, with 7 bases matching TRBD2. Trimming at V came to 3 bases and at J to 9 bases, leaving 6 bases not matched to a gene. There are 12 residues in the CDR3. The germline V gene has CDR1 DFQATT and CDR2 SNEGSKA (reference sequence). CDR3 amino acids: CSASGREITQYF. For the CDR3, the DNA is TGCAGTGCTAGTGGGAGGGAGATAACGCAGTATTTT.

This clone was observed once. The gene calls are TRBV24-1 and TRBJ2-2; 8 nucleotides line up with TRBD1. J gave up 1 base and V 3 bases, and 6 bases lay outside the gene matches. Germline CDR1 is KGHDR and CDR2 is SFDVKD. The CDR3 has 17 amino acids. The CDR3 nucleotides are TGTGCCACCAGTGATCCTGGGGGGACAGGGAACACCGGGGAGCTGTTTTTT. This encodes CATSDPGGTGNTGELFF.

CDR3 loop: CASSPTGGGYTF. The DNA of the CDR3 is TGTGCCAGCAGTCCGACAGGGGGGGGCTACACCTTC. The rearrangement joins TRBV27 to TRBJ1-2; 9 nucleotides align to TRBD1. The CDR3 sequence is 12 residues long. CDR1 MNHEY and CDR2 SMNVEV come from the germline V gene (reference sequence). V gave up 5 bases and J gave up 8 bases; unmatched junction bases: 3.

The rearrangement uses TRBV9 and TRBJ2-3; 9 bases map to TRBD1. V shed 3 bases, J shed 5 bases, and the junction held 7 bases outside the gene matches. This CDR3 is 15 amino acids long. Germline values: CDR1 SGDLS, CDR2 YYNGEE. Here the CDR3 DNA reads TGTGCCAGCAGCGGAACCGGGACAGGGAAAGATACGCAGTATTTT. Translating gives CASSGTGTGKDTQYF.

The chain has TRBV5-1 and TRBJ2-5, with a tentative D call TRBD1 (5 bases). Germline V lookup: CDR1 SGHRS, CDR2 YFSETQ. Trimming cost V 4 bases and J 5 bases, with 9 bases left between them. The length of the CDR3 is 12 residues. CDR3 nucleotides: TGCGCCAGCAGCCAGGGAAGGGAGACCCAGTACTTC. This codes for CASSQGRETQYF.

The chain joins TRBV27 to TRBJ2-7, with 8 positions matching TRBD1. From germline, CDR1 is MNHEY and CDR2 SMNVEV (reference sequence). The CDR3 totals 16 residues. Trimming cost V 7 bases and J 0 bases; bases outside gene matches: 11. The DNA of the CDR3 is TGTGCCAGCAAAATGGTGGGACAGGCCAACTCCTACGAGCAGTACTTC. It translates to CASKMVGQANSYEQYF.

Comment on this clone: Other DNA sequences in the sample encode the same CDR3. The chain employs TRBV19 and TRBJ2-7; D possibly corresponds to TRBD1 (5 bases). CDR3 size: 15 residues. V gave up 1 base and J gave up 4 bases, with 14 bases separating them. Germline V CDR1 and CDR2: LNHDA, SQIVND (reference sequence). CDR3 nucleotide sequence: TGTGCCAGTAGTATAGGTGCAGGGTCATCATACGAGCAGTACTTC. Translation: CASSIGAGSSYEQYF.

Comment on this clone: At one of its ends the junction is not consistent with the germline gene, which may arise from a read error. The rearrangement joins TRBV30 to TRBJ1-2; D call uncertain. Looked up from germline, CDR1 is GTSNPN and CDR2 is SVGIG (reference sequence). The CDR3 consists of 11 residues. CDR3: CAWSSSPGPHF. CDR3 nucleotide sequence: TGTGCCTGGAGTTCCTCCCCGGGCCCACACTTC.